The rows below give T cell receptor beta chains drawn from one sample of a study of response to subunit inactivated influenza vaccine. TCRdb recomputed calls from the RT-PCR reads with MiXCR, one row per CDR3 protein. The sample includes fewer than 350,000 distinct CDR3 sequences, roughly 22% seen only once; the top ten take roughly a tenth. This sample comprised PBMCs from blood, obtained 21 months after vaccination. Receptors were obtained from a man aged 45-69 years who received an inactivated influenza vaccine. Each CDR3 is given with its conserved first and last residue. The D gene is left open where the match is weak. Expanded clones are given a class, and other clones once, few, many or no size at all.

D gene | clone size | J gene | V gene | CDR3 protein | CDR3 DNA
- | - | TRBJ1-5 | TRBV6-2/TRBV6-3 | CASRRPSDSNQPQHF | TGTGCCAGCAGGCGGCCCTCAGATAGCAATCAGCCCCAGCATTTT
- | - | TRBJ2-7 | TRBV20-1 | CSASRTRRNEQYF | TGCAGTGCTAGTCGCACAAGGCGGAACGAGCAGTACTTC
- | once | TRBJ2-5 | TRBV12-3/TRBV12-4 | CASSFSAEYQETQYF | TGTGCCAGCAGTTTCTCCGCCGAGTACCAAGAGACCCAGTACTTC
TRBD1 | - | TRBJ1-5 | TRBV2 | CASRRDSLSNQPQHF | TGTGCCAGCCGCAGGGACAGTTTGAGCAATCAGCCCCAGCATTTT
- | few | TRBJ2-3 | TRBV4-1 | CASSRTRGPLTDTQYF | TGCGCCAGCAGCCGAACTAGGGGACCCCTCACAGATACGCAGTATTTT
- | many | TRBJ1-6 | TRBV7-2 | CASSLRGERGYNSPLHF | TGTGCCAGCAGCCTGAGGGGGGAGCGGGGGTACAATTCACCCCTCCACTTT
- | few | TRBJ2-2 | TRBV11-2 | CASSLHKGELFF | TGTGCCAGCAGCCTGCATAAGGGGGAGCTGTTTTTT
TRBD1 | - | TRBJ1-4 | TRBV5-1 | CASSPGTGEEKLFF | TGCGCCAGCAGCCCGGGGACAGGAGAAGAAAAACTGTTTTTT
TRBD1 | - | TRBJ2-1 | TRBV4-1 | CASSQLTGYNEQFF | TGCGCCAGCAGCCAACTGACAGGGTACAATGAGCAGTTCTTC
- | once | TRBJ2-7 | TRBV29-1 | CSACDSTLSYEQYF | TGCAGCGCCTGCGACAGTACACTCTCCTACGAGCAGTACTTC
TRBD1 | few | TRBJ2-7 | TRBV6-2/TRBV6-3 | CASSVTKNRGLSEQYF | TGTGCCAGCAGTGTCACGAAGAACAGGGGGCTAAGCGAGCAGTACTTC
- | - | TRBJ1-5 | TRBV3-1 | CASSQGGGAQHF | TGTGCCAGCAGCCAAGGGGGGGGGGCCCAGCATTTT
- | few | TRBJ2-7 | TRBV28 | CATYRDSYEQYF | TGTGCCACCTACCGAGACAGCTACGAGCAGTACTTC
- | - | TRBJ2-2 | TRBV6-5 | CASSYVGLKPGELFF | TGTGCCAGCAGTTACGTCGGACTAAAGCCCGGGGAGCTGTTTTTT
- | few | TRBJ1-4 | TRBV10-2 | CATSIHPNEKLFF | TGCGCCACCTCAATACACCCGAATGAAAAACTGTTTTTT
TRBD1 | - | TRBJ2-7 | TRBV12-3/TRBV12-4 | CASSFVTGGYEQYF | TGTGCCAGCAGTTTTGTGACAGGGGGGTACGAGCAGTACTTC
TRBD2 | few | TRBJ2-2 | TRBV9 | CASSPGTSGTTGELFF | TGTGCCAGCAGCCCCGGGACTAGCGGGACTACCGGGGAGCTGTTTTTT
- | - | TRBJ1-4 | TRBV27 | CASSLGDTNEKLFF | TGTGCCAGCAGTTTAGGGGACACTAATGAAAAACTGTTTTTT
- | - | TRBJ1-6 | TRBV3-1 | CASRLRGGNSPLHF | TGTGCCAGCAGACTCAGGGGTGGGAATTCACCCCTCCACTTT
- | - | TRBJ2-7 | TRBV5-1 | CASSLDARNYEQYF | TGCGCCAGCAGCTTGGATGCCCGCAACTACGAGCAGTACTTC
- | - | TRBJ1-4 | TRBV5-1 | CASSKDSEKLFF | TGCGCCAGCAGCAAGGACAGTGAAAAACTGTTTTTT
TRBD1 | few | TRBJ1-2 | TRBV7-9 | CASSSGAGQDNYGYTF | TGTGCCAGCAGCTCGGGGGCGGGACAGGATAACTATGGCTACACCTTC
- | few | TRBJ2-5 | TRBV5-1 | CASSPQTGRETQYF | TGCGCCAGCAGCCCACAGACTGGGAGGGAGACCCAGTACTTC
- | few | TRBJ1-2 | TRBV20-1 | CSARWRANYGYTF | TGCAGTGCTAGGTGGAGAGCTAACTATGGCTACACCTTC
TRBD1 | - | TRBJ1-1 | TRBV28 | CASSLWGTGETEAFF | TGTGCCAGCAGTTTATGGGGGACAGGGGAAACTGAAGCTTTCTTT
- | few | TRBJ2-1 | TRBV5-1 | CASSLAPAMSSYNEQFF | TGCGCCAGCAGCTTGGCCCCAGCAATGAGCTCCTACAATGAGCAGTTCTTC
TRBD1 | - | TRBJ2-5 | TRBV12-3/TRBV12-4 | CASREGAKTQYF | TGTGCCAGTAGAGAGGGGGCCAAGACCCAGTACTTC
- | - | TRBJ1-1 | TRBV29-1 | CSVAPGMNTEAFF | TGCAGCGTTGCCCCGGGGATGAACACTGAAGCTTTCTTT
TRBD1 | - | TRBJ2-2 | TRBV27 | CASSLSTGGHTGELFF | TGTGCCAGCAGTCTCTCGACAGGGGGGCACACCGGGGAGCTGTTTTTT
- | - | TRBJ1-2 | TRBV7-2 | CASSLGGRDDDGYTF | TGTGCCAGCAGCTTAGGGGGCAGGGACGATGATGGCTACACCTTC
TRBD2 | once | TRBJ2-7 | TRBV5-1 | CASSLSPGGLYEQYF | TGCGCCAGCAGCCTGTCCCCGGGAGGTCTCTACGAGCAGTACTTC
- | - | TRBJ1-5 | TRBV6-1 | CASSDRGRRAQHF | TGTGCCAGCAGTGACAGGGGCCGAAGGGCCCAGCATTTT
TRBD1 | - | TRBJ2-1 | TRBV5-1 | CASSLSGQGSNEQFF | TGCGCCAGCAGCTTGTCCGGACAGGGGTCCAATGAGCAGTTCTTC
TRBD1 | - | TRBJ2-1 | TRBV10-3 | CAISETPTGGSYNEQFF | TGTGCCATCAGTGAGACCCCGACAGGGGGCTCCTACAATGAGCAGTTCTTC
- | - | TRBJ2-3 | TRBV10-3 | CAISEGSGSSTDTQYF | TGTGCCATCAGTGAGGGTAGCGGTTCTAGCACAGATACGCAGTATTTT
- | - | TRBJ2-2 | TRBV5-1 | CASSLAALGSTRNTGELFF | TGCGCCAGCAGCTTGGCCGCTTTAGGTTCGACCAGGAACACCGGGGAGCTGTTTTTT
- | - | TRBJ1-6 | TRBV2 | CASSNLVGVGSPLHF | TGTGCCAGCAGTAACCTAGTCGGGGTTGGGTCACCCCTCCACTTT
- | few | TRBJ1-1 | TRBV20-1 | CSASDWGLAMNTEAFF | TGCAGTGCTAGTGACTGGGGGCTAGCCATGAACACTGAAGCTTTCTTT
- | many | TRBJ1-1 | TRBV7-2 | CASSLSQQPVRAFF | TGTGCCAGCAGCTTATCCCAGCAACCCGTGAGGGCTTTCTTT
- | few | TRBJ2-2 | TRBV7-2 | CASTVGQITGELFF | TGTGCCAGCACGGTTGGGCAGATCACCGGGGAGCTGTTTTTT